These T cell receptor beta chains were read from a single sample in a study of Graves' ophthalmopathy and Graves' hyperthyroidism. TCRdb called the multiplex PCR reads again in MiXCR, with one record for every CDR3 protein. The top ten hold more than 2.5% of the sample, which has 500,000 to 800,000 distinct CDR3 sequences, roughly 39% seen once. Material for sequencing was peripheral blood. The receptors here all came from an adult man with Graves' ophthalmopathy. Each CDR3 is given with its conserved first and last residue. Expanded clones are given a class, and other clones once, few, many or no size at all.

clone_size v_call cdr3_length cdr3_aa
many TRBV5-1 13 CASSLAGTEPQHF
many TRBV9 15 CASSVGGTGYYEQYF
many TRBV29-1 13 CSVGREGDTEAFF
few TRBV2 12 CASSTLGEEAFF
NA TRBV12-5 13 CASGGLSNQPQHF
NA TRBV4-3 15 CASSQVGQVLDEQFF
many TRBV7-2 15 CASSLETGVANTIYF
many TRBV29-1 14 CSVGARGRTYEQYF
many TRBV13 16 CASSQGPNSGANVLTF
many TRBV10-3 15 CAISESGGPFPEAFF
many TRBV5-1 12 CASSFPRGEQYF
many TRBV7-9 14 CASRTDRGPYEQYF